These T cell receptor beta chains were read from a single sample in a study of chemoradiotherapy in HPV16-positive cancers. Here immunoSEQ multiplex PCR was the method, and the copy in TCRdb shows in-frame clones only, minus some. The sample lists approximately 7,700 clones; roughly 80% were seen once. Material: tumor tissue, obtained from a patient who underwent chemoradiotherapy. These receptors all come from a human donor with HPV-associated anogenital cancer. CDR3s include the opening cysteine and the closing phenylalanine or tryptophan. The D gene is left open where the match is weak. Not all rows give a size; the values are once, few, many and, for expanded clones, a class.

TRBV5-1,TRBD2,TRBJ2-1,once,CASSLGTAGYNEQFF,TGCGCCAGCAGCTTGGGTACAGCGGGGTACAATGAGCAGTTCTTC
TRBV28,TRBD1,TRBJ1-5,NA,CASSARQGNQPQHF,TGTGCCAGCAGCGCTAGACAGGGAAATCAGCCCCAGCATTTT
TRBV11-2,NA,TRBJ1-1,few,CASSQDRNTEAFF,TGTGCCAGCAGCCAAGACAGAAACACTGAAGCTTTCTTT
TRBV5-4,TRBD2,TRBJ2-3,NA,CASSFPTGGGDTQYF,TGTGCCAGCAGCTTTCCAACGGGGGGGGGAGATACGCAGTATTTT
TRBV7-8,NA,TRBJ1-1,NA,CASSLVGTNTEAFF,TGTGCCAGCAGCTTAGTGGGTACGAACACTGAAGCTTTCTTT
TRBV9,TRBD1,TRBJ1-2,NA,CASSAADRGGYTF,TGTGCCAGCAGCGCAGCCGACAGGGGTGGCTACACCTTC
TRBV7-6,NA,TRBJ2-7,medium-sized,CASSPGQRGEQYF,TGTGCCAGCAGCCCCGGGCAGAGGGGCGAGCAGTACTTC
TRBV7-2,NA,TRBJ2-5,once,CASSPGRTTIKETQYF,TGTGCCAGCAGCCCAGGCAGAACCACTATTAAAGAGACCCAGTACTTC
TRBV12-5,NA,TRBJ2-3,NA,CASGLVRGDTGTDTQYF,TGTGCTAGTGGTTTGGTACGGGGAGATACGGGCACAGATACGCAGTATTTT
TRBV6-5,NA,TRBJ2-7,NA,CASSSLEEQYF,TGTGCCAGCAGTTCCCTAGAAGAGCAGTACTTC
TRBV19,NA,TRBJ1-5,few,CASSQQGPRNQPQHF,TGTGCCAGTAGTCAACAGGGTCCGAGGAATCAGCCCCAGCATTTT
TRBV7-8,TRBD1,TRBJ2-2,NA,CASSSRQGTFTGELFF,TGTGCCAGCAGCTCCAGACAGGGGACCTTCACCGGGGAGCTGTTTTTT
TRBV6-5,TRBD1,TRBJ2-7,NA,CASRLTGGYEQYF,TGTGCCAGCAGGCTAACAGGGGGCTACGAGCAGTACTTC
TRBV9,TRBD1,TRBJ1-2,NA,CASSADGTASNYGYTF,TGTGCCAGCAGCGCGGATGGGACAGCCAGTAACTATGGCTACACCTTC
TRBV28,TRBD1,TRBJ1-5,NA,CASSLGTGVRNQPQHF,TGTGCCAGCAGTTTGGGGACAGGGGTTCGCAATCAGCCCCAGCATTTT
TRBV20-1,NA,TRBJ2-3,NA,CSASLSDTQYF,TGCAGTGCTAGTTTATCAGATACGCAGTATTTT
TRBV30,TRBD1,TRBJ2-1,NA,CAWSHRGRSSYNGQFF,TGTGCCTGGAGCCACAGGGGGCGAAGCTCCTACAATGGGCAGTTCTTC
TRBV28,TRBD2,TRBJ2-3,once,CASSQPRGGTDTQYF,TGTGCCAGCAGTCAGCCCCGGGGGGGAACAGATACGCAGTATTTT
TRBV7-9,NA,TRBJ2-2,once,CASSFVLAGELFF,TGTGCCAGCAGCTTCGTTCTAGCTGGGGAGCTGTTTTTT
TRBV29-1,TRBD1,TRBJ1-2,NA,CSDHGQAGYGYTF,TGCAGCGACCATGGACAGGCGGGCTATGGCTACACCTTC
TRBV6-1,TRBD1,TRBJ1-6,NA,CASSEGTGVGSPLHF,TGTGCCAGCAGTGAGGGGACAGGGGTTGGTTCACCCCTCCACTTT
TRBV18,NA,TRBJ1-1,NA,CASSPGGRTEAFF,TGTGCCAGCTCACCAGGGGGAAGGACTGAAGCTTTCTTT
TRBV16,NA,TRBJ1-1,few,CASSRVSNTEAFF,TGTGCCAGCAGCCGAGTCTCAAACACTGAAGCTTTCTTT
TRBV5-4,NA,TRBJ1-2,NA,CASSLVSGFGYTF,TGTGCCAGCAGCTTGGTTTCGGGATTTGGCTACACCTTC
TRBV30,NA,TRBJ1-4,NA,CAWRSMGDEKLFF,TGTGCCTGGAGGAGTATGGGGGATGAAAAACTGTTTTTT
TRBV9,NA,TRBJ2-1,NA,CASNLQGSYNEQFF,TGTGCCAGCAATTTGCAGGGATCCTACAATGAGCAGTTCTTC
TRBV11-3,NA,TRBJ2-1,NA,CASSPRGGAYNEQFF,TGTGCCAGCAGCCCCAGAGGGGGGGCTTACAATGAGCAGTTCTTC
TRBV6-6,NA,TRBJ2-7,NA,CASSRQGDEQYF,TGTGCCAGCAGTCGCCAGGGAGACGAGCAGTACTTC
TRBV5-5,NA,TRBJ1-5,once,CASSLPGGNQPQHF,TGTGCCAGCAGCTTGCCAGGGGGCAATCAGCCCCAGCATTTT
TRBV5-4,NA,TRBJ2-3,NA,CASAGQGGGPDTQYF,TGTGCCAGCGCAGGCCAAGGGGGGGGGCCAGATACGCAGTATTTT
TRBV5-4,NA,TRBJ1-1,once,CASSLGGRGITEAFF,TGTGCCAGCAGCTTGGGGGGCAGGGGTATCACTGAAGCTTTCTTT
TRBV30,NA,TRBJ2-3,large,CASSGLVTDTQYF,TGTGCCTCAAGCGGGTTAGTCACAGATACGCAGTATTTT
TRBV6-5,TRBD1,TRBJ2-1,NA,CASTGGDRSFNEQFF,TGTGCCAGCACTGGTGGGGACAGGTCCTTCAATGAGCAGTTCTTC